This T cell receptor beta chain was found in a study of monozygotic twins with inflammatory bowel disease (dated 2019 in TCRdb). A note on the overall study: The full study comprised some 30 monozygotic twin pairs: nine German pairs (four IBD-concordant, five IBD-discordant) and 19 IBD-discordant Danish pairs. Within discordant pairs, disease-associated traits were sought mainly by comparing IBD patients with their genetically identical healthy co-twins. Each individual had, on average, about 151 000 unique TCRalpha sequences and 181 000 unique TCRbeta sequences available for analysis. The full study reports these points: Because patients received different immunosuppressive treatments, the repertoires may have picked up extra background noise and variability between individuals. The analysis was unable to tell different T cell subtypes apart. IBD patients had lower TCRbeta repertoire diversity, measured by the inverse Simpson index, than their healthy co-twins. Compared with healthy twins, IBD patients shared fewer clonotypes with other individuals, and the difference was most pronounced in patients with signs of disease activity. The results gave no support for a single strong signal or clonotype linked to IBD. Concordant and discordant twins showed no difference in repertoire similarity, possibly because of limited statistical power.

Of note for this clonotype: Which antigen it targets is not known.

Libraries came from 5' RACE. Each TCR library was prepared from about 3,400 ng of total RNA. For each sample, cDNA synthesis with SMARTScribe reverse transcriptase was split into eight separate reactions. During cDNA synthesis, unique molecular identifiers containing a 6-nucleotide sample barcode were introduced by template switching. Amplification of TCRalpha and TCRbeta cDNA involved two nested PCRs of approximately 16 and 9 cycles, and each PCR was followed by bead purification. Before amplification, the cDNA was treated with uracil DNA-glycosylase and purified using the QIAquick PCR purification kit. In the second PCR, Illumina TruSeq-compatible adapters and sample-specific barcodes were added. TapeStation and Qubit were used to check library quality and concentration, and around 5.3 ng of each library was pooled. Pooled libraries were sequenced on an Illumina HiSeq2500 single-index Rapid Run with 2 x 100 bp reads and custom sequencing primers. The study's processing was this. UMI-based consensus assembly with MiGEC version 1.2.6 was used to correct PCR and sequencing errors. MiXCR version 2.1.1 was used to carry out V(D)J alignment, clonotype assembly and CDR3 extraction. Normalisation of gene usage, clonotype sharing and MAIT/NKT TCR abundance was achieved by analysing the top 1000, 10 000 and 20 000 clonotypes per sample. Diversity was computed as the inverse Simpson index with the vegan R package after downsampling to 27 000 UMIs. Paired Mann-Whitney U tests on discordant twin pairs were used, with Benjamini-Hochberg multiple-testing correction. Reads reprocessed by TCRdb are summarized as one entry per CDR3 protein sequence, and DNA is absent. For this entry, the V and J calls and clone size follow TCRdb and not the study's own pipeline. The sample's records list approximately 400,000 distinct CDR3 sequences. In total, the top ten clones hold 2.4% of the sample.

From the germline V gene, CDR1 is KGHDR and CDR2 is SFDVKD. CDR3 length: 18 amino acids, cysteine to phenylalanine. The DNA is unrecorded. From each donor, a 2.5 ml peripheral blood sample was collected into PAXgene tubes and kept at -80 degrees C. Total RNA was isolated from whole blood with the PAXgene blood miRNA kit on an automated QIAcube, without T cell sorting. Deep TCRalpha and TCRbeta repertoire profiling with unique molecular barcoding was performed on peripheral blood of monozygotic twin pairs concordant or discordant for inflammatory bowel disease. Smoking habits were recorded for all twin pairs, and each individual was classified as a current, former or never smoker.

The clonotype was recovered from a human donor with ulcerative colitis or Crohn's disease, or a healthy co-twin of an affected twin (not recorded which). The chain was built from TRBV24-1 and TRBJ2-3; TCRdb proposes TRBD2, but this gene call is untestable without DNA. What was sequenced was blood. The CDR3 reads CATSDSDQTSGTSGTQYF.